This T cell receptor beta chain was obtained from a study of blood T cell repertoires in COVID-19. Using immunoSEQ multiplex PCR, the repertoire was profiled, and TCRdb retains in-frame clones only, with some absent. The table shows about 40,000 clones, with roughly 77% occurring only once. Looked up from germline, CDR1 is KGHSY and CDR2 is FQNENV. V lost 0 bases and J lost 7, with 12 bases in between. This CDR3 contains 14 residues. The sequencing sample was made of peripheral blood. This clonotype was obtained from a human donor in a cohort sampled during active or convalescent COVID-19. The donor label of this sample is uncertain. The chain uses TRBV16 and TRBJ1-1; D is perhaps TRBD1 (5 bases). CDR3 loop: CASSQSRGDGEAFF. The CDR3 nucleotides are TGTGCCAGCAGCCAATCCCGGGGGGATGGTGAAGCTTTCTTT.